This entry is about one T cell receptor (beta chain). These data originate in a study of blood T cell repertoires in COVID-19. Original methodology: Amplification with reference gene primers provided the estimates of nucleated cell counts. Libraries were prepared by immunoSEQ multiplex PCR; TCRdb keeps only in-frame clonotypes and omits some of them. V, J and clone size reflect that table, while D and trimming were determined from the DNA. The data contain 200,000 to 300,000 clones, over 90% of them singletons. Germline V CDR1 and CDR2: SQVTM, ANQGSEA. The ends lost 4 bases at V and 6 bases at J; junction bases unmatched: 5. This CDR3 region has 14 residues. Seattle's cohort entered during active infection and was followed longitudinally.

This sequence originates from a man under 40 with COVID-19, enrolled during active disease. The V call is TRBV29-1, the J call TRBJ2-1, with 11 bases fitting TRBD2. The sample comprised peripheral blood. CDR3 sequence: CSVALAGVANEQFF. Written as DNA, the CDR3 is TGCAGCGTTGCACTAGCGGGGGTCGCCAATGAGCAGTTCTTC.